One and the same sample provided the 22 T cell receptor beta chains below, sequenced in a study of T cells after yellow fever vaccination. From the 5' RACE reads, TCRdb called clonotypes with MiXCR, one entry per CDR3 protein. The sample contains 400,000 to 650,000 distinct CDR3 sequences, 20% to 25% of which appear only once. The input for sequencing was PBMCs, taken around 3 weeks after the first yellow fever vaccination. These TCRs come from a man aged 18 to 29 who received the YFV17D yellow fever vaccine.

The gene calls are TRBV7-9 and TRBJ2-7; a possible D gene is TRBD1 (6 bases). Trimming pared 5 bases from V and 0 bases from J, leaving 11 bases between. The CDR3 length is 14 residues. From germline, CDR1 is SEHNR and CDR2 FQNEAQ (reference sequence). The chain's CDR3 is CASSAQGISYEQYF. CDR3 bases: TGTGCCAGCAGCGCACAGGGAATCTCCTACGAGCAGTACTTC.

The sample holds a few counts of this clonotype. This chain links TRBV18 with TRBJ2-7; perhaps D is TRBD1 or TRBD2 (5 bases each). In germline, CDR1 is KGHSH, CDR2 LQKENI. CDR3 length: 15 residues. The ends were cut back, 5 bases at V and 6 bases at J, with 20 bases in the middle. The CDR3 region is CASSARRPVGGEQYF. CDR3 DNA: TGTGCCAGCTCAGCACGACGGCCAGTTGGGGGCGAGCAGTACTTC.

The chain employs TRBV20-1 and TRBJ2-1; D remains unclear. Germline V CDR1 and CDR2: DFQATT, SNEGSKA (reference sequence). The length of the CDR3 is 13 residues. Trimming shortened V by 6 bases and J by 7 bases, and 16 bases separated the two germline ends. The CDR3 sequence: CSAPHPLGNEQFF. In DNA, the CDR3 is TGCAGTGCCCCCCACCCTTTGGGGAATGAGCAGTTCTTC.

The V and J genes are TRBV20-1 and TRBJ2-2; 7 positions match TRBD2. CDR3 length: 15 amino acids. The trim removed 2 bases at V and 0 bases at J, leaving 3 bases unmatched. Germline-derived CDR1 and CDR2 are DFQATT and SNEGSKA (reference sequence). DNA of the CDR3: TGCAGTGCTAGACTAGCGGCCTCGAACACCGGGGAGCTGTTTTTT. Encoded protein: CSARLAASNTGELFF.

This clonotype has a single count. This chain connects TRBV3-1 to TRBJ1-1, with 9 bases lining up with TRBD1. Trimming removed 8 bases from V and 5 bases from J; junction bases left unmatched: 6. Germline CDR1 LGHDT, CDR2 YNNKEL (reference sequence). CDR3 length: 13 amino acids. The CDR3 coding sequence is TGTGCCAGCCTACAGGGGGCCGGGACTGAAGCTTTCTTT. Residues: CASLQGAGTEAFF.

This chain links TRBV11-2 with TRBJ2-1; D is uncertain. CDR1 SGHAT and CDR2 FQNNGV come from the germline V gene. CDR3 length: 12 amino acids. Deletions cut 3 bases from V and 7 bases from J, with 7 bases between. The CDR3 spells CASSFSRNEQFF. The CDR3 DNA reads as TGTGCCAGCAGCTTTAGTAGAAATGAGCAGTTCTTC.

This clonotype was found a few times. The chain links TRBV7-2 to TRBJ1-2; 10 positions agree with TRBD1. CDR1 is SGHTA and CDR2 is FQGNSA in the germline V gene. CDR3 size: 17 residues. V lost 1 base to trimming and J lost 6 bases; unmatched junction nucleotides: 11. CDR3 DNA sequence: TGTGCCAGCAGCTTAGGGGGACAGGGGTTAAAGAAGCATGGCTACACCTTC. Residues: CASSLGGQGLKKHGYTF. Based on the CDR3 plus reference TRBV7-2 and TRBJ1-2, the full variable domain is GAGVSQSPSNKVTEKGKDVELRCDPISGHTALYWYRQSLGQGLEFLIYFQGNSAPDKSGLPSDRFSAERTGGSVSTLTIQRTQQEDSAVYLCASSLGGQGLKKHGYTFGSGTRLTVV.

The CDR3: CASSFVPTGVETQYF. The CDR3 DNA sequence: TGTGCCAGCAGTTTTGTTCCGACGGGGGTGGAGACCCAGTACTTC. The chain employs TRBV27 and TRBJ2-5, with a possible D match to TRBD2 (6 bases). Germline CDR1 is MNHEY and CDR2 is SMNVEV (reference sequence). The CDR3 loop spans 15 amino acids. V was clipped by 3 bases and J by 5 bases, with 16 bases between them.

This clonotype was seen a few times. The rearrangement uses TRBV7-2 and TRBJ1-5; TRBD1 agrees at 7 bases. CDR3 length: 14 residues. Germline values: CDR1 SGHTA, CDR2 FQGNSA. With V trimmed by 5 bases and J by 3 bases, 4 bases remained unmatched. In DNA form, the CDR3 reads TGTGCCAGCAGCCAAGGGGGCACCAATCAGCCCCAGCATTTT. Protein product: CASSQGGTNQPQHF.

The genes are TRBV18 and TRBJ1-6; possible D gene TRBD1, 5 bases. The CDR3 has 16 amino acids. The germline CDR1 and CDR2 sequences are KGHSH and LQKENI. V was pared by 5 bases and J by 0 bases, with 11 bases between. The CDR3 coding sequence is TGTGCCAGCTCAAGGGACGGAAGCTCCTATAATTCACCCCTCCACTTT. It yields the protein CASSRDGSSYNSPLHF.

The chain recombines TRBV5-1 with TRBJ2-5; the D is unclear. CDR1 is SGHRS, CDR2 YFSETQ, per germline. Trimming cost V 1 base and J 4 bases, with 11 bases left between them. The CDR3 is 14 amino acids. Here the CDR3 DNA reads TGCGCCAGCAGCTTGTCCGGCGATGGAGAGACCCAGTACTTC. Amino acid sequence: CASSLSGDGETQYF.

There are a few counts of this clonotype. The chain combines TRBV19 with TRBJ2-7; TRBD1 agrees at 7 bases. The CDR3 loop spans 15 amino acids. CDR1 LNHDA and CDR2 SQIVND come from the germline V gene (reference sequence). Losses at the gene ends were 3 bases for V and 1 base for J; bases not matched to a gene: 6. The CDR3 is CASSIIPGGSYEQYF. The CDR3 region has the DNA TGTGCCAGTAGTATCATTCCAGGGGGATCCTACGAGCAGTACTTC.

In this sample, this clonotype turned up a few times. The rearrangement links TRBV12-3 or TRBV12-4 to TRBJ1-6; D possibly corresponds to TRBD1 (5 bases). The CDR3 contains 14 residues. Trimming left V 6 bases short and J 7 bases short, with 13 bases between. The CDR3 region has the DNA TGTGCCAGCAGCTTCCAGGGAGGGAATTCACCCCTCCACTTT. Its translation: CASSFQGGNSPLHF.

This sequence joins TRBV28 and TRBJ2-1; D call uncertain. In germline, CDR1 is MDHEN, CDR2 SYDVKM. The germline V and J ends were trimmed by 6 bases and 6 bases, with 12 bases remaining between them. The CDR3 sequence is 13 residues long. The CDR3 is CASRRWTVNEQFF. DNA for the CDR3: TGTGCCAGCAGACGTTGGACGGTCAATGAGCAGTTCTTC.

This chain links TRBV6-5 with TRBJ1-2, with D uncertain. The CDR3 loop spans 13 amino acids. Germline CDR1 reads MNHEY; CDR2 reads SVGAGI. Trimming shortened V by 0 bases and J by 3 bases, and 5 bases separated the two germline ends. In DNA form, the CDR3 reads TGTGCCAGCAGTTACTCGAGATACTATGGCTACACCTTC. It yields the protein CASSYSRYYGYTF.

The gene calls are TRBV6-5 and TRBJ2-2; 7 positions agree with TRBD1. The CDR3 length is 14 residues. The V and J ends lost 4 bases and 6 bases, in that order; junction bases with no gene match: 5. Germline values: CDR1 MNHEY, CDR2 SVGAGI. The CDR3 loop is CASSFRQGAGELFF. For the CDR3, the DNA is TGTGCCAGCAGTTTCCGACAGGGTGCCGGGGAGCTGTTTTTT.

This clonotype was seen a handful of times. J is TRBJ2-1 and V is TRBV9; D not resolved. The germline V gene has CDR1 SGDLS and CDR2 YYNGEE. The CDR3 has 17 residues. Trimming removed 3 bases from V and 1 base from J, with 17 bases in between. The chain's CDR3 is CASSGRVGRRSYNEQFF. The CDR3 DNA sequence: TGTGCCAGCAGCGGCCGGGTAGGGCGGAGATCCTACAATGAGCAGTTCTTC.

The chain recombines TRBV6-5 with TRBJ1-2, with D possibly TRBD1 on 5 matching bases. Germline CDR1 is MNHEY and CDR2 is SVGAGI. The CDR3 contains 14 residues. V was trimmed by 4 bases and J by 5 bases, leaving 14 bases between them. The CDR3 here is CASSWAGEGYGYTF. DNA for the CDR3: TGTGCCAGCAGTTGGGCGGGGGAAGGTTATGGCTACACCTTC.

The CDR3 protein is CASSTWTAKETQYF. The CDR3 DNA follows: TGTGCCAGCAGTACGTGGACGGCAAAAGAGACCCAGTACTTC. The chain uses TRBV27 and TRBJ2-5; D unclear. Germline V lookup: CDR1 MNHEY, CDR2 SMNVEV (reference sequence). The germline V and J ends were trimmed by 5 bases and 3 bases, with 13 bases remaining between them. The CDR3 totals 14 residues.

The chain is built from TRBV5-1 and TRBJ1-1, with 7 bases aligning to TRBD1. Germline V lookup: CDR1 SGHRS, CDR2 YFSETQ. CDR3 length: 14 amino acids. After removal of 5 bases from V and 4 bases from J, the junction contained 8 bases not matched to a gene. The CDR3 coding sequence is TGCGCCAGCAGACCCCCGACAGGGTTCACTGAAGCTTTCTTT. Translating gives CASRPPTGFTEAFF.

This clonotype was seen only a few times. One junction end does not reproduce the germline sequence, and a read error may be involved. The gene calls are TRBV12-3 or TRBV12-4 and TRBJ1-1; D uncertain. The CDR3 has 10 amino acids. CDR3 protein: CASSLGRVNF. The CDR3 DNA follows: TGTGCCAGCAGTTTAGGTAGGGTGAACTTT.

The chain uses TRBV20-1 and TRBJ2-3; D possibly corresponds to TRBD2 (6 bases). Per the germline V gene, CDR1 is DFQATT and CDR2 is SNEGSKA (reference sequence). With 0 bases removed from V and 0 bases from J, the gap between germline ends came to 10 bases. The CDR3 contains 15 residues. The CDR3 protein is CSARDPRGSTDTQYF. As DNA, the CDR3 is TGCAGTGCTAGAGATCCGCGGGGTAGCACAGATACGCAGTATTTT.